The 3 T cell receptor beta chains below come from one sample, sequenced in a study of tumor-infiltrating lymphocytes in localized non-small cell lung cancer. The assay was immunoSEQ multiplex PCR, and TCRdb's table has in-frame clones only and misses some. This sample yields about 29,000 clones, of which approximately 85% are seen a single time; 2% to 2.5% belongs to the top ten. The sample consisted of lung tumor tissue. The receptor source for this set is a human donor with non-small cell lung cancer.

V is TRBV18 and J is TRBJ2-3; no definite D call. The CDR3 sequence is 13 residues long. The ends were cut back, 3 bases at V and 9 bases at J, with 13 bases in the middle. The germline V gene encodes CDR1 KGHSH and CDR2 LQKENI. CDR3 DNA sequence: TGTGCCAGCTCACCTCGAAGCAAGGAAACGCAGTATTTT. It translates to CASSPRSKETQYF.

The CDR3 reads CASSLISYEQYF. In DNA, the CDR3 is TGTGCCAGCAGCCTGATATCCTACGAGCAGTACTTC. V usage is TRBV5-4 and J usage is TRBJ2-7; no reliable D call. Trimming cost V 4 bases and J 1 base, with 6 bases left between them. CDR3 size: 12 residues. Germline V CDR1 and CDR2: SGHNT, YYREEE (reference sequence).

The chain has TRBV19 and TRBJ2-1; TRBD1 matches at 8 bases. After removal of 3 bases from V and 2 bases from J, the junction contained 3 bases not matched to a gene. The germline V gene has CDR1 LNHDA and CDR2 SQIVND (reference sequence). The CDR3 is 15 amino acids. CDR3 sequence (DNA): TGTGCCAGTAGTATTCCGGGACAGGCCTACAATGAGCAGTTCTTC. The encoded protein is CASSIPGQAYNEQFF.